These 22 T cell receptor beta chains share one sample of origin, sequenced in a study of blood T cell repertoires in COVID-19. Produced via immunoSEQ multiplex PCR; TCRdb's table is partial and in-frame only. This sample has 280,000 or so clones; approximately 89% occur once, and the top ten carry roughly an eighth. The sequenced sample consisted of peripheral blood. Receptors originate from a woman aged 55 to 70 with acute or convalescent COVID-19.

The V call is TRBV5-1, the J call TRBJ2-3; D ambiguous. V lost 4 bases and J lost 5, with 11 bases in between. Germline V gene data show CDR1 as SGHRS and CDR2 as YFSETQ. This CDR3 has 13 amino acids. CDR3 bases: TGCGCCAGCAGCGGCGGTCCTGGAGATACGCAGTATTTT. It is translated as CASSGGPGDTQYF.

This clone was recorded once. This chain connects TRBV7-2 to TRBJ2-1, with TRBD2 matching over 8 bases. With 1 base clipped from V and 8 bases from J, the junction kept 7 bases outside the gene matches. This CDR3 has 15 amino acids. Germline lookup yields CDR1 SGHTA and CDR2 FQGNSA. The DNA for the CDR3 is TGTGCCAGCAGCTTAGTTCAACTAGCGGTAGATGAGCAGTTCTTC. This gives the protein CASSLVQLAVDEQFF.

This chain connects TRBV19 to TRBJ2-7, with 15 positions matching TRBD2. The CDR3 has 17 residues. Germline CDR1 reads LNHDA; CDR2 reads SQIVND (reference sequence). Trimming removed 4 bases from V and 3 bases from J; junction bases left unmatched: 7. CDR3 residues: CASSRGTSGRSHYEQYF. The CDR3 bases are TGTGCCAGTAGTAGGGGGACTAGCGGGAGGTCTCACTACGAGCAGTACTTC.

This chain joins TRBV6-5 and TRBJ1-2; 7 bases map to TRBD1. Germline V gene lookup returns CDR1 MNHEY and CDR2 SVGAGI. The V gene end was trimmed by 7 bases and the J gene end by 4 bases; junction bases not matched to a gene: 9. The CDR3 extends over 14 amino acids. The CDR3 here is CASTEDRSIYGYTF. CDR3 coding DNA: TGTGCCAGCACAGAGGACAGGAGCATCTATGGCTACACCTTC.

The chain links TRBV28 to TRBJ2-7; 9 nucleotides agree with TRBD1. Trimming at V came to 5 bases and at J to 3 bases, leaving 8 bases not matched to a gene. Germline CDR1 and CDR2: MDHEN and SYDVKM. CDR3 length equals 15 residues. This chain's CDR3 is CASSANWGQGYEQYF. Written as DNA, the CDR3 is TGTGCCAGCAGTGCCAACTGGGGACAGGGCTACGAGCAGTACTTC.

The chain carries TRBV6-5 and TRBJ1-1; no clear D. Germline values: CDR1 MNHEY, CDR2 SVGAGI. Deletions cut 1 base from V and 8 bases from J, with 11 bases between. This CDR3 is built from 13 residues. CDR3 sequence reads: CASSYFRSGEAFF. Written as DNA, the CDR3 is TGTGCCAGCAGTTACTTTCGGTCAGGCGAAGCTTTCTTT.

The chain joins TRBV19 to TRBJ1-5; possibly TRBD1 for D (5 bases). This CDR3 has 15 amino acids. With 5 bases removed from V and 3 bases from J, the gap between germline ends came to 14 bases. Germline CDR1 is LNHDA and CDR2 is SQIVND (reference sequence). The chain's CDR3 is CASSPSQGSNQPQHF. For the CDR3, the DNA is TGTGCCAGTAGTCCCTCGCAGGGTTCCAATCAGCCCCAGCATTTT.

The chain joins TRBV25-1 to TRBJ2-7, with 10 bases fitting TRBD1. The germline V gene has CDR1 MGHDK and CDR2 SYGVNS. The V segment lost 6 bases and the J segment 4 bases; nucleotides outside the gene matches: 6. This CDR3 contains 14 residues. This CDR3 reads CASSIRDRGYEQYF. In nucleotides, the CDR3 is TGTGCCAGCAGCATCCGGGACAGGGGTTACGAGCAGTACTTC.

CDR3 DNA sequence: TGTGCCAGCAGCTTATTGCAGGTACCTAACTATGGCTACACCTTC. Residues: CASSLLQVPNYGYTF. This rearrangement joins TRBV7-8 to TRBJ1-2; D is ambiguous. The ends were cut back, 2 bases at V and 0 bases at J, with 10 bases in the middle. CDR1 is SGHVS, CDR2 FQNEAQ, per germline. There are 15 residues in the CDR3.

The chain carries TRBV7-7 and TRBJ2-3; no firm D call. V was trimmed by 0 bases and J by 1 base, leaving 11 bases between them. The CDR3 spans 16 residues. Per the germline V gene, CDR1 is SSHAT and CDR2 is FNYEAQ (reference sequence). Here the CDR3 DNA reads TGTGCCAGCAGCTTAGCCCATTCCCCGGGCACAGATACGCAGTATTTT. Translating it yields CASSLAHSPGTDTQYF.

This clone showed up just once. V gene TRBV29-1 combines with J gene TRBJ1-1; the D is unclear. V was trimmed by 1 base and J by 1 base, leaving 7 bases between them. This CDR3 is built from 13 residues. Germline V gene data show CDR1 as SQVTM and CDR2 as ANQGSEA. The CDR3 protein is CSVEGAGNTEAFF. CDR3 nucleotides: TGCAGCGTTGAAGGGGCAGGGAACACTGAAGCTTTCTTT.

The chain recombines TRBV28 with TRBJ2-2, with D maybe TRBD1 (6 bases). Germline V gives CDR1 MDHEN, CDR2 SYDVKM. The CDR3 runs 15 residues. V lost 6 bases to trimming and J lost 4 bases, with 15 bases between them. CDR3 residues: CASRQPGHVTGELFF. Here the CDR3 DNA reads TGTGCCAGCAGACAACCGGGACACGTCACCGGGGAGCTGTTTTTT.

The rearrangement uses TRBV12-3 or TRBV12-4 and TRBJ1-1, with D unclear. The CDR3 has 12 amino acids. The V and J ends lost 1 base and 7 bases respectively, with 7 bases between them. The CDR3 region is CASSLVPREAFF. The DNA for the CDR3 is TGTGCCAGCAGTTTAGTCCCCCGTGAAGCTTTCTTT.

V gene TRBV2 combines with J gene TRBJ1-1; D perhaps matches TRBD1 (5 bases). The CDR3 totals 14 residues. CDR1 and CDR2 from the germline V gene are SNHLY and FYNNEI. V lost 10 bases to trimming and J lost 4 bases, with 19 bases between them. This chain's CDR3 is CATSVFPGGTEAFF. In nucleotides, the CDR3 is TGTGCCACGTCCGTTTTTCCCGGGGGCACTGAAGCTTTCTTT.

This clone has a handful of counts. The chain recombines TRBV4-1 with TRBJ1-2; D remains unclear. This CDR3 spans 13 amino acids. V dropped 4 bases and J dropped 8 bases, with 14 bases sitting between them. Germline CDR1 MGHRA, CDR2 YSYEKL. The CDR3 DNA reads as TGCGCCAGCAGCCCCGCCGGTTCACTAGGCTACACCTTC. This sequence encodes CASSPAGSLGYTF.

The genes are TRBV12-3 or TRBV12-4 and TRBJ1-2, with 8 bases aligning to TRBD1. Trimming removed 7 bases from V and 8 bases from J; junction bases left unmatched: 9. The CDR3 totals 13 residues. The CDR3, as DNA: TGTGCCAGCAACAGGGGGGGCTCTATCGGCTACACCTTC. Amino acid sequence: CASNRGGSIGYTF.

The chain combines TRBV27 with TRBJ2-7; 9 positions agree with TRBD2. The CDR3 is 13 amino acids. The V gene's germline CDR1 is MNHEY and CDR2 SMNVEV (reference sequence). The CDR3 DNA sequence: TGTGGGACCCAGGGGACTAGCCGAGGCGAGCAGTACTTC. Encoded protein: CGTQGTSRGEQYF.

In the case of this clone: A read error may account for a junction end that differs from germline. The CDR3 loop reads CANSTGGPDTEAFF. The CDR3 bases are TGTGCCAACAGCACGGGGGGGCCGGACACTGAAGCTTTCTTT. This rearrangement joins TRBV5-4 to TRBJ1-1; D may be TRBD1 (6 bases). The germline gives CDR1 SGHNT, CDR2 YYREEE (reference sequence). The CDR3 covers 14 residues.

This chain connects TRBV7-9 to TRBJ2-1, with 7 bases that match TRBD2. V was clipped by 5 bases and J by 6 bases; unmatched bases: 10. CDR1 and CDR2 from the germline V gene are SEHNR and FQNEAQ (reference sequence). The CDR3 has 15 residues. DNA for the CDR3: TGTGCCAGCAGCCCCATCGGGACTACAGCCAATGAGCAGTTCTTC. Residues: CASSPIGTTANEQFF. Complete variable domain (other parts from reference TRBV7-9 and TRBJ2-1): DTGVSQNPRHKITKRGQNVTFRCDPISEHNRLYWYRQTLGQGPEFLTYFQNEAQLEKSRLLSDRFSAERPKGSFSTLEIQRTEQGDSAMYLCASSPIGTTANEQFFGPGTRLTVL.

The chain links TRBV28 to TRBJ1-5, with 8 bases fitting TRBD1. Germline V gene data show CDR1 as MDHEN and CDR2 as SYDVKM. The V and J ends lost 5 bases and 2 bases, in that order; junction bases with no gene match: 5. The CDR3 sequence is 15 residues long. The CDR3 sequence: CASSRPGGRNQPQHF. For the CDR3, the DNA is TGTGCCAGCAGTCGGCCAGGGGGCCGCAATCAGCCCCAGCATTTT.

CDR3: CASSFSSSGRYNEQFF. DNA for the CDR3: TGTGCCAGCAGCTTTAGTAGCAGCGGCAGATACAATGAGCAGTTCTTC. The chain links TRBV7-2 to TRBJ2-1; perhaps TRBD2 as D (5 bases). The CDR3 totals 16 residues. Per the germline V gene, CDR1 is SGHTA and CDR2 is FQGNSA. V lost 3 bases and J lost 4, with 16 bases in between.

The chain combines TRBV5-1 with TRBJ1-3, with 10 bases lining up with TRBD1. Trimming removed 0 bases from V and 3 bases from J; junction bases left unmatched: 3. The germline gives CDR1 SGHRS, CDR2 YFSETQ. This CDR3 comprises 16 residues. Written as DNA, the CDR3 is TGCGCCAGCAGCTTGGGACAGGGGGCGGTTGGAAACACCATATATTTT. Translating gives CASSLGQGAVGNTIYF.